This is a list of T cell receptor beta chains from one sample in a study of T cell repertoires in cytomegalovirus infection. MiXCR, applied by TCRdb to the reads, yields one record per CDR3 protein. The sample includes around 200,000 distinct CDR3 sequences, 30% to 45% of them seen just once. Antigens of these TCRs are unknown. Sequences were derived from CD8+ T cells from cultured PBMCs, sampled from culture after CMV antigen stimulation. Receptors were obtained from a human donor in good health (CMV status not recorded). Some clones in this sample may be carry-over from other donors' samples. Both conserved end residues are trimmed from each CDR3. Clone size is shown for a subset of rows, as once, few, many or a class of expanded clone.

clone_size	v_call	j_call	cdr3_aa
NA	TRBV9	TRBJ2-7	ASSPSSKGLPYEQY
NA	TRBV20-1	TRBJ2-5	SALEVQTQY
few	TRBV27	TRBJ2-7	ASSFIGQGTYEQY
many	TRBV30	TRBJ2-7	AWSYSGGRSYEQY
NA	TRBV7-6	TRBJ2-1	ASSLVRAGASSYNEQF
few	TRBV20-1	TRBJ2-7	SATSGTETLYEQY
NA	TRBV3-1	TRBJ1-1	ASSQHLTEIDTEAF
NA	TRBV27	TRBJ2-3	ASSFSGLTSTDTQY
NA	TRBV25-1	TRBJ1-1	ASNDRGMNTEAF
NA	TRBV6-6	TRBJ2-7	ASSSSGVWEQY
NA	TRBV6-5	TRBJ2-5	ASGLPVQETQY
NA	TRBV7-6	TRBJ2-2	ASSFLDSARTGELF
NA	TRBV7-8	TRBJ2-1	ASSFDAEIPEQF
NA	TRBV7-8	TRBJ2-3	ASSLPGTSEYSDTQY
NA	TRBV15	TRBJ2-7	ATSRARGLIHEQY
NA	TRBV28	TRBJ2-7	ASSFLPPRDRGYEQY
many	TRBV25-1	TRBJ2-1	ASTPGQGAYNEQF
few	TRBV12-3/TRBV12-4	TRBJ1-2	ASSFNRGSYGYT
few	TRBV10-3	TRBJ1-5	AISESVGTGPNQPQH
few	TRBV27	TRBJ2-7	ASRGPSAPSYEQY
NA	TRBV6-2/TRBV6-3	TRBJ1-1	ASSLNRVTGNTEAF
NA	TRBV7-2	TRBJ1-1	ASSFVNTEAI
NA	TRBV27	TRBJ2-7	ASSIAGGSSYEQY
NA	TRBV6-1	TRBJ1-1	ASILGRTEAF
few	TRBV7-2	TRBJ2-5	ASNLLGQPS
many	TRBV28	TRBJ2-7	ASSFIQGGSYEQY
few	TRBV10-2	TRBJ2-6	ASSTGANVLT
NA	TRBV4-1	TRBJ2-1	ASSQDLAGNNEQF
NA	TRBV27	TRBJ2-1	ASSPGLAGRNEQF
NA	TRBV20-1	TRBJ1-5	SASMQMDSNQPQH
NA	TRBV6-6	TRBJ2-7	ASSLEQGNEQY
few	TRBV7-8	TRBJ2-1	ASSAGLAGGPYNEQF
NA	TRBV7-3	TRBJ1-2	ASSSEGVANYGYT
few	TRBV27	TRBJ1-1	ASSRTHRQGVGPNTEAF
many	TRBV7-2	TRBJ1-2	ASSSPTQGLLNGYT